This is a list of T cell receptor beta chains from one sample in a study of regulatory T cells in long-lasting Graves disease. In TCRdb, the multiplex PCR reads were re-called with MiXCR into one record per CDR3 protein. The repertoire has roughly 420,000 distinct CDR3 sequences, 15% to 20% of them found once; the top ten carry roughly 23%. The same data also went into a second study, on T cells in Graves' hyperthyroidism and ophthalmopathy.

The material sequenced was peripheral blood mononuclear cells (PBMCs), taken at new diagnosis, from a patient treated with antithyroid drugs. These receptors were obtained from a woman under 30 with Graves disease. The CDR3 runs from the conserved cysteine through the conserved F or W. D genes are given only for firm matches. Only some rows state a clone size, as once, few, many or a class for expanded clones.

CDR3aa	CDR3nt	abundance	v_gene	j_gene	d_gene
CASSLTGPRPQTGGELFF	TGTGCCAGCAGCTTAACGGGTCCACGGCCCCAAACGGGCGGGGAGCTGTTTTTT	few	TRBV7-3	TRBJ2-2	.
CASSPEGGRTDTQYF	TGTGCCAGCAGCCCCGAGGGGGGGCGAACAGATACGCAGTATTTT	many	TRBV11-2	TRBJ2-3	.
CASSPESPLLADTQYF	TGTGCCAGCAGTCCAGAAAGTCCCCTACTCGCAGATACGCAGTATTTT	many	TRBV27	TRBJ2-3	.
CASSLGYGTNEQFF	TGCGCCAGCAGCTTGGGTTATGGGACCAATGAGCAGTTCTTC	few	TRBV5-1	TRBJ2-1	.
CASSITGTGGGKLFF	TGTGCCAGCAGCATAACCGGGACAGGGGGCGGAAAACTGTTTTTT	once	TRBV28	TRBJ1-4	TRBD1
CASSQEWDQETQYF	TGTGCCAGCAGCCAAGAGTGGGACCAAGAGACCCAGTACTTC	many	TRBV3-2	TRBJ2-5	.
CASSFVGTPDYGQYF	TGTGCCAGCAGTTTCGTCGGGACTCCCGATTACGGGCAGTACTTC	.	TRBV12-3/TRBV12-4	TRBJ2-7	.
CASSDRGSRTDTQYF	TGTGCCAGCAGTGACCGCGGGAGTCGGACAGATACGCAGTATTTT	many	TRBV28	TRBJ2-3	TRBD2
CASPTTQETQYF	TGCGCCAGCCCTACGACGCAAGAGACCCAGTACTTC	few	TRBV4-3	TRBJ2-5	.
CASSLGAVQYF	TGCGCCAGCAGCTTGGGAGCGGTTCAGTACTTC	many	TRBV5-1	TRBJ2-4	.
CASSPSYGTRGLASLGQYF	TGTGCCAGCAGCCCCTCTTATGGGACAAGAGGACTAGCTTCCTTAGGGCAGTACTTC	many	TRBV7-9	TRBJ2-7	TRBD2
CASSQELRLISGELFF	TGTGCCAGCAGCCAAGAGTTAAGATTAATAAGCGGGGAGCTGTTTTTT	few	TRBV3-1	TRBJ2-2	.
CASSLGQGHPGANVLTF	TGTGCCAGCAGCCTGGGACAGGGGCACCCTGGGGCCAACGTCCTGACTTTC	.	TRBV7-9	TRBJ2-6	TRBD1
CASSLAVGARAFF	TGTGCCAGCAGCTTAGCGGTGGGGGCCCGAGCTTTCTTT	.	TRBV7-9	TRBJ1-1	.
CASSGTDSYNEQFF	TGTGCCAGCAGCGGGACAGATTCCTACAATGAGCAGTTCTTC	many	TRBV6-1	TRBJ2-1	TRBD1
CASKETANSPLHF	TGTGCCAGCAAAGAGACAGCAAATTCACCCCTCCACTTT	.	TRBV6-1	TRBJ1-6	.
CASSVVPGLADYEQYF	TGTGCCAGCAGCGTAGTACCGGGACTAGCGGACTACGAGCAGTACTTC	many	TRBV7-2	TRBJ2-7	TRBD2
CASSQELLAGVRTDTQYF	TGTGCCAGCAGCCAAGAGTTGCTAGCGGGAGTTCGCACAGATACGCAGTATTTT	.	TRBV3-1	TRBJ2-3	TRBD2
CASSLVGPGGIQYF	TGTGCCAGCAGCTTAGTGGGGCCAGGGGGCATTCAGTACTTC	few	TRBV7-9	TRBJ2-4	TRBD1
CASRPGLHNEQFF	TGTGCCAGCAGACCGGGACTTCACAATGAGCAGTTCTTC	many	TRBV28	TRBJ2-1	.
CASSLAGTGNTQYF	TGTGCCAGCAGCTTAGCCGGGACAGGGAATACGCAGTATTTT	many	TRBV7-2	TRBJ2-3	TRBD1
CSARDQAYSPYEQYF	TGCAGTGCTAGAGATCAGGCGTACAGCCCCTACGAGCAGTACTTC	many	TRBV20-1	TRBJ2-7	.
CASSSRWGGDNNEQFF	TGTGCCAGCAGCTCACGGTGGGGCGGGGACAACAATGAGCAGTTCTTC	few	TRBV7-9	TRBJ2-1	.
CATLSFSSGRTYSNQPQHF	TGTGCCACCCTCAGTTTCTCAAGTGGCAGAACTTATAGCAATCAGCCCCAGCATTTT	many	TRBV28	TRBJ1-5	.
CASSVEQGAHVEQYF	TGCGCCAGCAGCGTCGAACAGGGGGCGCATGTAGAGCAGTACTTC	many	TRBV5-1	TRBJ2-7	TRBD1
CASTGTNYGYTF	TGTGCCAGTACAGGGACAAACTATGGCTACACCTTC	.	TRBV19	TRBJ1-2	.
CASSRAGELEQFF	TGTGCCAGCAGTCGGGCGGGAGAGTTGGAGCAGTTCTTC	many	TRBV2	TRBJ2-1	TRBD2
CASSYRGTDTQYF	TGTGCCAGCAGCTACAGGGGTACAGATACGCAGTATTTT	many	TRBV7-2	TRBJ2-3	TRBD1
CASIFRTAQETQYF	TGTGCCAGCATTTTCAGGACAGCTCAAGAGACCCAGTACTTC	many	TRBV2	TRBJ2-5	.